A selection of T cell receptor beta chains follows, all from one sample in a study of T-cell reconstitution after alpha-beta-depleted transplantation in children. TCRdb fed the PCR reads into MiXCR, producing one record per CDR3 protein. The sample shows about 280,000 distinct CDR3 sequences, around a tenth of them seen only once. The material sequenced was peripheral blood, taken 180 days after TCRalphabeta/CD19-depleted stem cell transplant. Every receptor here comes from a male patient aged 2-9 years who had a stem cell transplant for chronic granulomatous disease, so the T cells may come from the graft donor. The CDR3 runs from the conserved cysteine through the conserved F or W. A D gene is named only where the DNA matches it firmly.

j_gene,d_gene,v_gene,CDR3aa
TRBJ2-2,.,TRBV29-1,CSVESRTGTGELFF
TRBJ2-1,TRBD2,TRBV5-1,CASSLPGGPGLNEQFF
TRBJ2-1,.,TRBV12-3/TRBV12-4,CASSLASALYNEQFF
TRBJ2-7,.,TRBV12-3/TRBV12-4,CASSSFPDSYEQYF
TRBJ2-7,TRBD2,TRBV25-1,CASSPSGTLYEQHF
TRBJ2-5,.,TRBV13,CASSLSFGREMKETQYF
TRBJ2-4,.,TRBV9,CASSVEGLGRDIQYF
TRBJ2-7,.,TRBV4-1,CASSQELHSYEQYF
TRBJ2-3,TRBD2,TRBV7-8,CASWGTSGESSTDTQYF
TRBJ2-4,TRBD2,TRBV28,CASSFPYPTSGLDKNIQYF
TRBJ2-1,.,TRBV29-1,CSVEDYADSRSNEQFF
TRBJ2-3,.,TRBV5-6,CASSLRGVFADTQYF
TRBJ2-7,.,TRBV20-1,CSAREGQGFYEQYF
TRBJ2-7,.,TRBV20-1,CSARDQWRNNEQYF
TRBJ2-1,.,TRBV20-1,CSARKASSYNEQFF
TRBJ1-2,TRBD1,TRBV5-1,CASSLAGTGNNGYTF
TRBJ2-1,TRBD1,TRBV5-1,CASSSTTGKTSYNEQFF
TRBJ2-1,.,TRBV5-1,CASSLVRTNEQFF
TRBJ1-6,.,TRBV5-6,CASSLANSYNSPLHF
TRBJ2-6,TRBD1,TRBV20-1,CSARATGGAGANVLTF
TRBJ2-2,.,TRBV5-1,CASSSEPRTGELFF
TRBJ2-3,.,TRBV5-1,CASSFGVPTDTQYF
TRBJ1-6,.,TRBV20-1,CSARTQGNNSPLHF
TRBJ2-7,.,TRBV5-1,CASRAGTYEQYF
TRBJ2-7,.,TRBV4-2,CASSIQGSLYEQYF
TRBJ2-5,.,TRBV3-1,CASSQDQIQPLGTQYF
TRBJ1-5,TRBD1,TRBV12-3/TRBV12-4,CASSRTGGEVGQPQHF
TRBJ2-6,.,TRBV20-1,CIRSGANVLTF
TRBJ1-6,.,TRBV20-1,CSAIGGGRNSPLHF
TRBJ1-2,.,TRBV5-6,CASSRGAVLYGYTF
TRBJ2-7,.,TRBV7-6,CASSPGRDLNYEQYF